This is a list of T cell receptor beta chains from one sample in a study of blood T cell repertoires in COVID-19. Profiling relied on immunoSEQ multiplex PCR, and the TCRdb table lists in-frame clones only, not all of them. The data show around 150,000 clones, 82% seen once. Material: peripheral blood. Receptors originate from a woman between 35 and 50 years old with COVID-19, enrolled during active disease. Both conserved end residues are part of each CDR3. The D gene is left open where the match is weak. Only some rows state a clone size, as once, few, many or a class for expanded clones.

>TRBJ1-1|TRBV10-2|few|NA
CASSGSGTVNTEAFF
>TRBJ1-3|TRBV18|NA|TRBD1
CASSSGQGWRGSGNTIYF
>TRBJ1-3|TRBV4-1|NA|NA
CASSQAGLSGNTIYF
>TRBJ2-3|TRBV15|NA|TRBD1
CATSPNPGQVTDTQYF
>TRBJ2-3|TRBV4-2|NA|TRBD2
CASSPSAFASGNTQYF
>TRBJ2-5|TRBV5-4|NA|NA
CASSSDSMMGTQYF
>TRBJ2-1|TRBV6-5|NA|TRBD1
CASSFVGTGTTDEQFF
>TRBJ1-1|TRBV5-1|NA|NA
CASSLGPAGQNTEAFF
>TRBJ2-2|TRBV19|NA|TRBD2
CASSIELAGGPGTGELFF
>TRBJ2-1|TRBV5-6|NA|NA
CASSSPASRASLEYNEQFF
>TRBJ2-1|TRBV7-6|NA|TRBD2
CASSLPRTSGSSYNEQFF
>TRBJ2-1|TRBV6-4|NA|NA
CASSEVAGRDNEQFF
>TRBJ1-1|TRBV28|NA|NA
CASGKTRLNTEAFF
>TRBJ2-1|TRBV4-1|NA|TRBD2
CASSQVQPTSGRGSEQFF
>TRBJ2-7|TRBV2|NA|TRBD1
CASRDRDRLYEQYF
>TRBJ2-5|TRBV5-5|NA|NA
CASSPSPRGAETQYF
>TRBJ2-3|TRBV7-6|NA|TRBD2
CASSLGPAGSTDTQYF
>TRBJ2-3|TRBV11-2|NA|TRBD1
CASGTTGTVDTQYF
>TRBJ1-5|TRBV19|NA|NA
CASTRGAGQSNQPQHF
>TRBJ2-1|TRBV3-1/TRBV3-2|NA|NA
CASSQNSANEQFF
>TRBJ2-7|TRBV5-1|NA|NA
CASSGTTYEQYF
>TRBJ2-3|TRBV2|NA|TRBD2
CASSGPGRASTDTQYF
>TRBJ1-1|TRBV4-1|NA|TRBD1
CASSQEGGRDGAEAFF
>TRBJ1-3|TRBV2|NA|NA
CASTRGNSGNTIYF
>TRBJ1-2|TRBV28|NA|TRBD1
CASAPVGRTGAIGYTF
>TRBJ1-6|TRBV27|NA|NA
CASSPRWATNSPLHF
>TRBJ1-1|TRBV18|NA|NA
CASSPLDSLNTEAFF
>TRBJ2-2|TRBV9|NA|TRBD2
CASSVVALAGGELFF
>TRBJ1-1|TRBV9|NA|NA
CASSGGMNTEAFF
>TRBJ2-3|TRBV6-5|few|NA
CASSFYTDTQYF
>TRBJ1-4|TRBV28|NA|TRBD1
CASRRHGQGAQDEKLFF
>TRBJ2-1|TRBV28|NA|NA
CASSSPSAGSSYNEQFF
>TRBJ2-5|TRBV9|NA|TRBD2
CASSVEGTSGETQYF
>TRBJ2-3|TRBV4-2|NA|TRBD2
CASSQVASGSSTTDTQYF
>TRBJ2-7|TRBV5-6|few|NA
CASSLLRWEDRYEQYF
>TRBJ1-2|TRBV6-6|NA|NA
CASSPSDYGYTF
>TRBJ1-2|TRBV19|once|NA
CASSPRAGYGYTF
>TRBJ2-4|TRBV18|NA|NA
CASSPPTGFSKNIQYF
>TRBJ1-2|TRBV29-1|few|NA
CSAVLQDNYGYTF
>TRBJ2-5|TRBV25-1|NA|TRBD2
CASSEYSGGETQYF
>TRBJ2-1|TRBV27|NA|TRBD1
CAKQVGQGASDEQFF
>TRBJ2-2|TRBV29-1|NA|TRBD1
CSVGQGHTGELFF
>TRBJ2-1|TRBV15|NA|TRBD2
CATSRTSGGRDEQFF
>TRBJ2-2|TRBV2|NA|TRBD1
CASIGQGWNGELFF
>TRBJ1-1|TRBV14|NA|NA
CASSLAGMNTEAFF
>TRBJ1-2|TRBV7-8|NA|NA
CASSNTRGNGYTF
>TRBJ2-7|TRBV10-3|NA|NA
CAISELSYYEQYF
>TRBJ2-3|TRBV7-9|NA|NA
CASSLWPDTQYF
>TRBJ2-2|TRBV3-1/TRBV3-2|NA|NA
CASSFGRGDTGELFF
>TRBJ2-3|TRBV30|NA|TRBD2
CAWSKLAGSTDTQYF
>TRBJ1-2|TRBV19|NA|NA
CASSIEGAAGYTF
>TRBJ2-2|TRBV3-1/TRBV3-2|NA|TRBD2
CASSRASGGGSGELFF
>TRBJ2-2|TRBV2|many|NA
CASSEAGHQDTGELFF
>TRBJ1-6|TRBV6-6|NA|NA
CASSYSRTEPLHF
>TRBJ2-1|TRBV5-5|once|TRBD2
CASSLPPTSGRQSHNEQFF
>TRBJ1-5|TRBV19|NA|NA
CASEGGNQPQHF
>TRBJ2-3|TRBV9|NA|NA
CASSGITDTQYF